Presented here are 5 T cell receptor beta chains from one specimen sequenced in a study of blood T cell repertoires in COVID-19. Libraries were prepared by immunoSEQ multiplex PCR; TCRdb keeps only in-frame clonotypes and omits some of them. The data contain roughly 400,000 clones, about 88% of them seen just once; the ten biggest clones take up approximately 1.5%. The sequenced material came from PBMCs or T cells enriched from blood (not recorded which). The receptors were sampled from a woman aged 18-29 years who had been exposed to COVID-19.

The rearrangement links TRBV4-3 to TRBJ1-1; 10 bases align to TRBD1. J gave up 6 bases and V 0 bases, and 10 bases lay outside the gene matches. Per germline, CDR1 LGHNA and CDR2 YSLEER. The CDR3 contains 17 residues. The CDR3 is CASSQEGTGALGPEAFF. CDR3 in DNA: TGCGCCAGCAGCCAAGAAGGGACAGGGGCCCTGGGACCTGAAGCTTTCTTT.

V and J are TRBV4-2 and TRBJ1-2; no reliable D call. CDR1 is LGHNA, CDR2 YNFKEQ, per germline. This CDR3 is 12 amino acids long. V gave up 1 base and J gave up 4 bases, with 4 bases separating them. CDR3 region: CASSQGLYGYTF. The DNA of the CDR3 is TGTGCCAGCAGCCAAGGTCTCTATGGCTACACCTTC.

The rearrangement joins TRBV11-2 to TRBJ1-3; D uncertain. Trimming stripped 0 bases from V and 0 bases from J, with 6 bases between. The CDR3 is 15 amino acids. Looked up from germline, CDR1 is SGHAT and CDR2 is FQNNGV. The CDR3: CASSLEQNSGNTIYF. CDR3 nucleotide sequence: TGTGCCAGCAGCTTAGAGCAGAACTCTGGAAACACCATATATTTT.

The chain has TRBV28 and TRBJ2-3; D perhaps matches TRBD2 (6 bases). There are 15 residues in the CDR3. Trimming took off 2 bases at V and 4 bases at J, with 13 bases between the two ends. Germline V CDR1 and CDR2: MDHEN, SYDVKM. CDR3 nucleotides: TGTGCCAGCAGTTTAGGGGGGAGCAGGGCAGATACGCAGTATTTT. This gives the protein CASSLGGSRADTQYF.

For this clone: This specimen includes other DNA sequences encoding the same CDR3. V gene TRBV6-5 combines with J gene TRBJ1-2; 9 bases fit TRBD1. Germline loops: CDR1 MNHEY, CDR2 SVGAGI. This CDR3 has 13 amino acids. The V segment lost 5 bases and the J segment 7 bases; nucleotides outside the gene matches: 5. CDR3 in amino acids: CASSPDRGTGYTF. The CDR3 nucleotides read TGTGCCAGCAGTCCCGACAGGGGGACTGGCTACACCTTC.